This TCR beta chain is from a study of Graves' ophthalmopathy and Graves' hyperthyroidism. The CDR3 is 14 residues long. CDR1 GTSNPN and CDR2 SVGIG come from the germline V gene (reference sequence). The ends were cut back, 2 bases at V and 4 bases at J, with 11 bases in the middle. For repertoire sequencing, the TCR beta CDR3 regions were amplified from RNA transcripts. RT-PCR with HTBI primers came first, then second-round multiplex PCR. TCRdb recomputed calls from the multiplex PCR reads with MiXCR, one row per CDR3 protein. The sample contains 300,000 or so distinct CDR3 sequences, under 20% of which appear only once. This clonotype was detected a few times.

The rearrangement uses TRBV30 and TRBJ2-2; possibly TRBD1 for D (6 bases). Sequencing was carried out using peripheral blood. The receptor comes from an adult man with Graves' ophthalmopathy. The CDR3 coding sequence is TGTGCCTGGAGTATGAACAGGGTCACCGGGGAGCTGTTTTTT. Encoded protein: CAWSMNRVTGELFF.